The rows below give T cell receptor beta chains drawn from one sample of a study of cytomegalovirus exposure and HLA in healthy donors. The repertoire was sequenced with immunoSEQ multiplex PCR; TCRdb's copy has only in-frame clones and lacks some. The sample lists around 130,000 clones; over 6.5% were seen once. Sequenced material: PBMCs. The receptor set was obtained from a woman between 40 and 55 years old in good health and CMV-seropositive. Both conserved end residues are part of each CDR3. A D gene is named only where the DNA matches it firmly. Part of the rows lack a size; the others show once, few, many or a class for expanded clones.

V: TRBV5-1; size: few; J: TRBJ2-1; D: -; CDR3: CASSLQGVISNEQFF; DNA: TGCGCCAGCAGCTTACAAGGGGTGATCTCGAATGAGCAGTTCTTC
V: TRBV11-1; size: -; J: TRBJ1-1; D: TRBD1; CDR3: CASSLDRVWTEAFF; DNA: TGTGCCAGCAGCTTGGACAGGGTTTGGACTGAAGCTTTCTTT
V: TRBV7-2; size: few; J: TRBJ2-5; D: TRBD1; CDR3: CASSRGDSQETQYF; DNA: TGTGCCAGCAGCCGTGGGGACAGTCAAGAGACCCAGTACTTC
V: TRBV5-1; size: -; J: TRBJ1-4; D: -; CDR3: CASSSQGTGSNEKLFF; DNA: TGCGCCAGCAGCTCCCAGGGTACAGGCTCTAATGAAAAACTGTTTTTT
V: TRBV19; size: -; J: TRBJ1-2; D: TRBD1; CDR3: CASSTLGRDRAGGYTF; DNA: TGTGCCAGTAGTACCTTGGGACGGGACAGGGCGGGCGGCTACACCTTC
V: TRBV11-2; size: few; J: TRBJ2-1; D: -; CDR3: CASSLEYRTYNEQFF; DNA: TGTGCCAGCAGCTTAGAATACAGGACCTACAATGAGCAGTTCTTC
V: TRBV19; size: few; J: TRBJ1-1; D: TRBD1; CDR3: CASSHPLTGAPTEAFF; DNA: TGTGCCAGTAGCCATCCTTTAACAGGGGCCCCAACTGAAGCTTTCTTT
V: TRBV5-4; size: -; J: TRBJ2-6; D: TRBD2; CDR3: CASSSLAGGVSGANVLTF; DNA: TGTGCCAGCAGCTCCCTTGCGGGGGGCGTCTCTGGGGCCAACGTCCTGACTTTC
V: TRBV7-3; size: few; J: TRBJ2-2; D: -; CDR3: CASSLRLNTGELFF; DNA: TGTGCCAGCAGCTTACGGTTAAACACCGGGGAGCTGTTTTTT
V: TRBV28; size: few; J: TRBJ1-2; D: TRBD1; CDR3: CASRSGQWYGYTF; DNA: TGTGCCAGCAGGTCGGGACAGTGGTATGGCTACACCTTC
V: TRBV6-1; size: -; J: TRBJ2-5; D: TRBD2; CDR3: CASSEGRAETQYF; DNA: TGTGCCAGCAGTGAGGGGAGGGCGGAGACCCAGTACTTC
V: TRBV2; size: few; J: TRBJ2-7; D: TRBD2; CDR3: CASSEERTSGGSYEQYF; DNA: TGTGCCAGCAGTGAAGAGAGGACTAGCGGGGGGTCATACGAGCAGTACTTC
V: TRBV6-1; size: -; J: TRBJ2-7; D: TRBD2; CDR3: CASSQLAGVPDEQYF; DNA: TGTGCCAGCAGCCAACTAGCGGGGGTCCCCGACGAGCAGTACTTC
V: TRBV10-3; size: -; J: TRBJ2-2; D: TRBD2; CDR3: CAISLTSGGAGTGELFF; DNA: TGTGCCATCAGTTTGACTAGCGGGGGGGCTGGCACCGGGGAGCTGTTTTTT
V: TRBV7-8; size: -; J: TRBJ2-6; D: TRBD1; CDR3: CASSLDTGQGFSGANVLTF; DNA: TGTGCCAGCAGCTTAGATACGGGACAGGGCTTCTCTGGGGCCAACGTCCTGACTTTC
V: TRBV11-2; size: -; J: TRBJ1-2; D: -; CDR3: CASSLDLANYGYTF; DNA: TGTGCCAGCAGCTTAGACTTAGCTAACTATGGCTACACCTTC
V: TRBV5-8; size: -; J: TRBJ1-2; D: -; CDR3: CAEEDSYGYTF; DNA: TGTGCCGAAGAGGATAGCTATGGCTACACCTTC
V: TRBV15; size: -; J: TRBJ1-3; D: -; CDR3: CATSSGQTGSGNTIYF; DNA: TGTGCCACCAGCAGCGGCCAGACAGGCTCTGGAAACACCATATATTTT
V: TRBV7-9; size: -; J: TRBJ1-2; D: TRBD1; CDR3: CASSSLDRDDYGYTF; DNA: TGTGCCAGCAGCTCCCTGGACAGGGATGACTATGGCTACACCTTC
V: TRBV7-9; size: few; J: TRBJ2-7; D: TRBD1; CDR3: CASSLRTGVSEQYF; DNA: TGTGCCAGCAGCTTGCGGACAGGGGTCTCCGAGCAGTACTTC
V: TRBV19; size: -; J: TRBJ2-2; D: -; CDR3: CASSWASTNTGELFF; DNA: TGTGCCAGTAGTTGGGCCTCCACGAACACCGGGGAGCTGTTTTTT
V: TRBV6-4; size: -; J: TRBJ2-3; D: TRBD2; CDR3: CASSGRGGADTQYF; DNA: TGTGCCAGCAGCGGCCGCGGGGGGGCAGATACGCAGTATTTT
V: TRBV5-4; size: -; J: TRBJ1-1; D: -; CDR3: CASSSGGAPTEAFF; DNA: TGTGCCAGCAGCTCGGGGGGGGCGCCCACTGAAGCTTTCTTT
V: TRBV30; size: few; J: TRBJ1-2; D: -; CDR3: CAWVPGGGYGYTF; DNA: TGTGCCTGGGTCCCCGGGGGAGGCTATGGCTACACCTTC
V: TRBV5-6; size: few; J: TRBJ1-4; D: TRBD1; CDR3: CASSPTGSGEEKLFF; DNA: TGTGCCAGCAGCCCGACAGGGTCCGGGGAGGAAAAACTGTTTTTT
V: TRBV7-8; size: -; J: TRBJ1-2; D: -; CDR3: CASSWAVTNYGYTF; DNA: TGTGCCAGCAGCTGGGCAGTCACAAACTATGGCTACACCTTC
V: TRBV6-6; size: -; J: TRBJ1-5; D: TRBD1; CDR3: CASSPIDRVDQPQHF; DNA: TGTGCCAGCAGTCCCATAGACAGGGTCGATCAGCCCCAGCATTTT
V: TRBV5-6; size: -; J: TRBJ2-2; D: TRBD1; CDR3: CASSKQGARGTGELFF; DNA: TGTGCCAGCAGTAAACAGGGGGCGCGGGGCACCGGGGAGCTGTTTTTT
V: TRBV5-1; size: -; J: TRBJ1-3; D: TRBD1; CDR3: CASNPPPRDRGAGNTIYF; DNA: TGCGCCAGCAACCCTCCTCCCCGGGACAGGGGAGCCGGAAACACCATATATTTT
V: TRBV7-6; size: few; J: TRBJ1-2; D: -; CDR3: CASSSQTGGYTF; DNA: TGTGCCAGCAGCTCACAGACCGGTGGCTACACCTTC
V: TRBV6-6; size: few; J: TRBJ1-1; D: -; CDR3: CASSREGVRLSEAFF; DNA: TGTGCCAGCAGTAGGGAGGGAGTGCGGCTTTCTGAAGCTTTCTTT
V: TRBV5-1; size: few; J: TRBJ2-5; D: -; CDR3: CASSLVRRRQETQYF; DNA: TGCGCCAGCAGCTTGGTTCGCAGAAGACAAGAGACCCAGTACTTC
V: TRBV7-3; size: few; J: TRBJ1-1; D: TRBD1; CDR3: CASSRDRNTEAFF; DNA: TGTGCCAGCAGCCGGGACAGGAACACTGAAGCTTTCTTT
V: TRBV6-1; size: few; J: TRBJ1-2; D: TRBD1; CDR3: CASSGSGTVYGYTF; DNA: TGTGCCAGCAGTGGATCCGGGACAGTCTATGGCTACACCTTC
V: TRBV19; size: -; J: TRBJ2-5; D: TRBD2; CDR3: CASSKGTSGQETQYF; DNA: TGTGCCAGTAGTAAAGGGACTAGCGGCCAAGAGACCCAGTACTTC
V: TRBV10-1; size: few; J: TRBJ2-1; D: TRBD1; CDR3: CASSDAGTGYNEQFF; DNA: TGCGCCAGCAGTGACGCCGGGACAGGCTACAATGAGCAGTTCTTC
V: TRBV19; size: few; J: TRBJ1-1; D: -; CDR3: CASSPRGGGLTEAFF; DNA: TGTGCCAGTAGTCCCCGGGGAGGGGGGCTCACTGAAGCTTTCTTT
V: TRBV6-5; size: -; J: TRBJ2-7; D: -; CDR3: CASSKAQDYEQYF; DNA: TGTGCCAGCAGCAAGGCACAGGACTACGAGCAGTACTTC
V: TRBV7-6; size: few; J: TRBJ1-5; D: -; CDR3: CASSLWAGEGQPQHF; DNA: TGTGCCAGCAGCTTGTGGGCAGGGGAAGGTCAGCCCCAGCATTTT
V: TRBV29-1; size: many; J: TRBJ2-7; D: TRBD1; CDR3: CSVEVAQGAREQYF; DNA: TGCAGCGTTGAGGTTGCCCAGGGGGCCCGTGAGCAGTACTTC
V: TRBV25-1; size: few; J: TRBJ2-7; D: TRBD2; CDR3: CASSKLAGGFEQYF; DNA: TGTGCCAGCAGTAAACTAGCGGGGGGCTTCGAGCAGTACTTC
V: TRBV28; size: -; J: TRBJ1-6; D: -; CDR3: CASSLPNSYSPLHF; DNA: TGTGCCAGCAGTTTACCCAACTCTTATTCACCCCTCCACTTT
V: TRBV7-2; size: few; J: TRBJ1-6; D: -; CDR3: CASSRVNSPLHF; DNA: TGTGCCAGCAGCCGGGTTAATTCACCCCTCCACTTT
V: TRBV5-8; size: -; J: TRBJ1-3; D: -; CDR3: CASSRTYSGNTIYF; DNA: TGTGCCAGCAGTCGGACATACTCTGGAAACACCATATATTTT